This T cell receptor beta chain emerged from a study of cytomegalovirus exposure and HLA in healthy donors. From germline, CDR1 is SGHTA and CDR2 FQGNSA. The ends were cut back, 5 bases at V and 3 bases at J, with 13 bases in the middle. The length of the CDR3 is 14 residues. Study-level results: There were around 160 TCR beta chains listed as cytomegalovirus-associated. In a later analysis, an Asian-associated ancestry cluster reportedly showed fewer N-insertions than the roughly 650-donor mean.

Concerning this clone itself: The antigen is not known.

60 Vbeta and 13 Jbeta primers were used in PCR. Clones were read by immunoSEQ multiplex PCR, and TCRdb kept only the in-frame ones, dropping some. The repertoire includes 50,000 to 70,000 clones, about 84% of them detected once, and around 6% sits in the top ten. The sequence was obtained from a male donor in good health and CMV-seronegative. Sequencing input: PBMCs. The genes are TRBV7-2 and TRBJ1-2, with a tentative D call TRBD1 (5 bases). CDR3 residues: CASSLLRAHYGYTF. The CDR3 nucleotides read TGTGCCAGCAGCCTACTCAGGGCCCACTATGGCTACACCTTC.